These 19 T cell receptor beta chains came from one sample sequenced in a study of blood T cell repertoires in COVID-19. The method was immunoSEQ multiplex PCR; TCRdb's version includes in-frame clones alone and lacks a portion of them. The sample has approximately 140,000 clones, about 86% seen once. The sample taken for sequencing was peripheral blood. These receptors originate from a man between 65 and 79 years old with acute or convalescent COVID-19.

The chain is built from TRBV5-1 and TRBJ2-7; possibly TRBD1 for D (6 bases). Germline CDR1 is SGHRS and CDR2 is YFSETQ. CDR3 length: 14 amino acids. V shed 1 base and J shed 5 bases, with 13 bases lying between them. In DNA, the CDR3 is TGCGCCAGCAGCTTGTTCCAGGGGACAAACGAGCAGTACTTC. This translates into CASSLFQGTNEQYF.

V gene TRBV2 combines with J gene TRBJ2-3; a possible D gene is TRBD2 (5 bases). The V gene lost 2 bases and the J gene lost 0 bases, with 9 bases spanning the gap. Germline assignment: CDR1 SNHLY and CDR2 FYNNEI. The length of the CDR3 is 15 residues. The CDR3 DNA reads as TGTGCCAGCAGTGAAAGGCGGGCAAGCACAGATACGCAGTATTTT. It yields the protein CASSERRASTDTQYF.

This chain connects TRBV18 to TRBJ2-7; tentative D call: TRBD1 (5 bases). The CDR3 has 13 residues. The V end lost 4 bases, the J end lost 4 bases, and 11 bases lay between the germline ends. CDR1 is KGHSH and CDR2 is LQKENI in the germline V gene. CDR3 DNA: TGTGCCAGCTCACAAGGGGCCCTTTACGAGCAGTACTTC. As protein: CASSQGALYEQYF.

The V and J genes are TRBV3-1 (or the pseudogene TRBV3-2) and TRBJ2-7; 8 bases are a match to TRBD1. This CDR3 contains 15 residues. V dropped 1 base and J dropped 5; count of bases not matched to a gene: 7. Germline V gives CDR1 LGHDT, CDR2 YNNKEL (reference sequence). This CDR3 is CASSQVPRGRNEQYF. For the CDR3, the DNA is TGTGCCAGCAGCCAAGTCCCCAGGGGGCGCAACGAGCAGTACTTC.

The chain is built from TRBV5-5 and TRBJ1-2, with 7 bases matching TRBD1. Germline CDR1 is SGHKS and CDR2 is YYEKEE (reference sequence). This CDR3 has 15 residues. The J segment lost 4 bases and the V segment lost 0 bases, leaving 6 bases of the junction unmatched. In DNA, the CDR3 is TGTGCCAGCAGCTTGGCCGTGACAGGGCCCTATGGCTACACCTTC. This translates into CASSLAVTGPYGYTF.

The V call is TRBV29-1, the J call TRBJ2-7; a weak D match, TRBD1 (5 bases). Germline-derived CDR1 and CDR2 are SQVTM and ANQGSEA. V was pared by 4 bases and J by 2 bases, with 12 bases between. The CDR3 totals 13 residues. The CDR3 reads CSVVHQGTYEQYF. In nucleotides, the CDR3 is TGCAGCGTTGTGCATCAGGGCACCTACGAGCAGTACTTC.

The chain couples TRBV19 to TRBJ2-1, with 13 bases identical to TRBD2. The junction had 14 bases not matched to a gene; V was cut back by 1 base and J by 8 bases. The CDR3 contains 19 residues. CDR1 is LNHDA, CDR2 SQIVND, per germline (reference sequence). CDR3 sequence: CASSIGREGRTSGRDEQFF. CDR3 bases: TGTGCCAGTAGTATAGGTAGGGAGGGGCGGACTAGCGGGAGAGATGAGCAGTTCTTC.

This clone was counted between two and nine times. The chain recombines TRBV11-2 with TRBJ2-3; 10 bases match TRBD2. The CDR3 spans 19 residues. J was trimmed by 3 bases and V by 0 bases; bases with no gene match: 12. Germline lookup yields CDR1 SGHAT and CDR2 FQNNGV. The CDR3 region is CASSLDSPRSGRVTDTQYF. The CDR3 DNA is TGTGCCAGCAGCTTAGATTCCCCCAGGAGCGGGAGGGTTACAGATACGCAGTATTTT.

The CDR3 region has the DNA TGTGCCAGCAGTGACCCGCGAGAAGACACAGATACGCAGTATTTT. Translated: CASSDPREDTDTQYF. This chain uses TRBV2 with TRBJ2-3; D gene ambiguous. Germline CDR1 SNHLY, CDR2 FYNNEI. V lost 3 bases, J lost 2 bases, and 12 bases lay in between. The CDR3 consists of 15 residues.

The chain combines TRBV7-9 with TRBJ2-4; 11 bases agree with TRBD1. CDR3 length equals 14 residues. Germline values: CDR1 SEHNR, CDR2 FQNEAQ (reference sequence). The trim removed 5 bases at V and 6 bases at J, leaving 3 bases unmatched. CDR3 DNA sequence: TGTGCCAGCAGCCCTGGGACAGGGGGAAACATTCAGTACTTC. Its translation is CASSPGTGGNIQYF.

The V and J genes are TRBV9 and TRBJ2-1, with a weak D call TRBD1 (6 bases). The CDR3 is 13 amino acids. CDR1 SGDLS and CDR2 YYNGEE come from the germline V gene. Trimming pared 3 bases from V and 10 bases from J, leaving 14 bases between. The CDR3: CASSAEGVGEQFF. The CDR3 DNA reads TGTGCCAGCAGCGCCGAGGGGGTGGGCGAGCAGTTCTTC. The whole variable domain, filled in from reference TRBV9 and TRBJ2-1, reads DSGVTQTPKHLITATGQRVTLRCSPRSGDLSVYWYQQSLDQGLQFLIQYYNGEERAKGNILERFSAQQFPDLHSELNLSSLELGDSALYFCASSAEGVGEQFFGPGTRLTVL.

The rearrangement uses TRBV3-1 (or the pseudogene TRBV3-2) and TRBJ2-4; D is uncertain. This CDR3 is built from 14 residues. The germline V gene encodes CDR1 LGHDT and CDR2 YNNKEL (reference sequence). The V gene lost 0 bases and the J gene lost 6 bases, with 9 bases spanning the gap. For the CDR3, the DNA is TGTGCCAGCAGCCAAGATCTTAGTGGAAACATTCAGTACTTC. It translates to CASSQDLSGNIQYF.

This chain links TRBV24-1 with TRBJ2-1; possibly TRBD2 for D (5 bases). The CDR3 has 16 residues. The germline gives CDR1 KGHDR, CDR2 SFDVKD. Trimming shortened V by 3 bases and J by 0 bases, and 11 bases separated the two germline ends. CDR3 in amino acids: CATSDPDGGSYNEQFF. The CDR3 DNA reads as TGTGCCACCAGTGATCCGGACGGAGGCTCCTACAATGAGCAGTTCTTC.

The rearrangement links TRBV27 to TRBJ2-1; 8 positions match TRBD2. The V segment lost 4 bases and the J segment 5 bases; nucleotides outside the gene matches: 7. This CDR3 region has 15 residues. Germline lookup yields CDR1 MNHEY and CDR2 SMNVEV (reference sequence). The CDR3 reads CASSSMAGGNNEQFF. In nucleotides, the CDR3 is TGTGCCAGCAGTTCCATGGCGGGAGGCAACAATGAGCAGTTCTTC.

As concerns this clone: Different DNA sequences within this sample yield the same CDR3. The chain is built from TRBV28 and TRBJ1-1; D is undetermined. The CDR3 length is 11 residues. CDR1 is MDHEN and CDR2 is SYDVKM in the germline V gene. Trimming removed 6 bases from V and 1 base from J, with 3 bases in between. CDR3 sequence reads: CASSRNTEAFF. CDR3 bases: TGTGCCAGCAGCCGGAACACTGAAGCTTTCTTT.

The CDR3 bases are TGTGCCAGCAGTTACGGGCTAGCGGGAACAGATACGCAGTATTTT. Translated, it gives CASSYGLAGTDTQYF. J is TRBJ2-3 and V is TRBV6-6; 9 bases map to TRBD2. CDR1 and CDR2 from the germline V gene are MNHNY and SVGAGI (reference sequence). The CDR3 contains 15 residues. V dropped 2 bases and J dropped 3; count of bases not matched to a gene: 3.

The CDR3 region has the DNA TGTGCCAGCAGCTTAGAGGCTAGCGGGAATCCCTACAATGAGCAGTTCTTC. This translates into CASSLEASGNPYNEQFF. This chain joins TRBV7-2 and TRBJ2-1, with 9 positions matching TRBD2. The V segment lost 1 base and the J segment 2 bases; nucleotides outside the gene matches: 6. The CDR3 runs to 17 residues. Germline V CDR1 and CDR2: SGHTA, FQGNSA. Based on the CDR3 plus reference TRBV7-2 and TRBJ2-1, the full variable domain is GAGVSQSPSNKVTEKGKDVELRCDPISGHTALYWYRQSLGQGLEFLIYFQGNSAPDKSGLPSDRFSAERTGGSVSTLTIQRTQQEDSAVYLCASSLEASGNPYNEQFFGPGTRLTVL.

This clone was recorded many times. The chain links TRBV2 to TRBJ2-1, with D possibly TRBD1 on 6 matching bases. Per the germline V gene, CDR1 is SNHLY and CDR2 is FYNNEI. CDR3 length: 15 amino acids. Trimming removed 1 base from V and 2 bases from J, with 9 bases in between. This CDR3 reads CASSEGGQAYNEQFF. CDR3 in DNA: TGTGCCAGCAGTGAAGGGGGGCAGGCCTACAATGAGCAGTTCTTC. Using reference TRBV2 and TRBJ2-1 for the parts outside the CDR3, the full variable domain is EPEVTQTPSHQVTQMGQEVILRCVPISNHLYFYWYRQILGQKVEFLVSFYNNEISEKSEIFDDQFSVERPDGSNFTLKIRSTKLEDSAMYFCASSEGGQAYNEQFFGPGTRLTVL.

This chain uses TRBV3-1 (or the pseudogene TRBV3-2) with TRBJ2-3; 12 positions match TRBD2. After removal of 4 bases from V and 3 bases from J, the junction contained 2 bases not matched to a gene. This CDR3 comprises 15 residues. Germline V gene sequence: CDR1 LGHDT, CDR2 YNNKEL (reference sequence). Here the CDR3 DNA reads TGTGCCAGCAGCCGACTAGCGGGAGTTACAGATACGCAGTATTTT. It translates to CASSRLAGVTDTQYF.